These T cell receptor beta chains were read from a single sample in a study of OX40 agonist ivuxolimab in advanced cancers. This table comes from immunoSEQ multiplex PCR, and its TCRdb copy is limited to in-frame clones, with some not included. The sample lists more than 60,000 clones, approximately 90% occurring once. The source was CD4+ or CD8+ T cells sorted from blood, collected in a trial of the OX40 agonist ivuxolimab. The receptors here all came from an adult with an advanced solid tumor such as melanoma, head and neck, liver or kidney cancer. Each CDR3 is given with its conserved first and last residue. Each record gives: D gene, V gene, J gene, clone size, CDR3 DNA, CDR3 protein. A D gene is named only where the DNA matches it firmly. Not all rows give a size; the values are once, few, many and, for expanded clones, a class.

TRBD2,TRBV27,TRBJ2-5,-,TGTGCCAGCAGTTCTAGCGGGAGTTCCCAAGAGACCCAGTACTTC,CASSSSGSSQETQYF
TRBD1,TRBV10-3,TRBJ1-6,-,TGTGCCACCCAGACAGGGATTTCACCCCTCCACTTT,CATQTGISPLHF
-,TRBV30,TRBJ2-7,-,TGTGCCTGGAGTGTCCCCCAGGGGATAAGCTCCTACGAGCAGTACTTC,CAWSVPQGISSYEQYF
-,TRBV7-5,TRBJ2-7,-,TGTGTCAGAAGCCCTTCACCGGGCCACTACGAGCAGTACTTC,CVRSPSPGHYEQYF
TRBD1,TRBV15,TRBJ2-1,-,TGTGCCACCAGCAAAAGCACGGGACAGGGGCAGTTCTTC,CATSKSTGQGQFF
-,TRBV27,TRBJ1-5,-,TGTGCCAGCAGCCCCTCCCGAGCCGGGAGCAATCAGCCCCAGCATTTT,CASSPSRAGSNQPQHF
-,TRBV27,TRBJ1-5,-,TGTGCCAGCAGTTTATCAGGGGGCAATCAGCCCCAGCATTTT,CASSLSGGNQPQHF
-,TRBV14,TRBJ2-5,-,TGTGCCAACCGGCGGGTAGGAAAATTCGAAGAGACCCAGTACTTC,CANRRVGKFEETQYF
-,TRBV11-2,TRBJ1-2,-,TGTGCCGACCCGCTCGGACAGAACTATGGCTACACCTTC,CADPLGQNYGYTF
-,TRBV5-1,TRBJ2-1,-,TGCGCCAGCAGCTTGAGTTCCTACAATGAGCAGTTCTTC,CASSLSSYNEQFF
-,TRBV5-1,TRBJ1-1,-,TGCGCCAGCAGCTTGCTCGGCGGGATCGTCGGCAACACTGAAGCTTTCTTT,CASSLLGGIVGNTEAFF
-,TRBV27,TRBJ1-1,few,TGTGCCAGCAGTTTCGGGGAGAACGCTGAAGCTTTCTTT,CASSFGENAEAFF
-,TRBV7-9,TRBJ2-3,-,TGTGCCAGCAGCCCTCGCCGGGTGGAGGGGGCTAGCACAGATACGCAGTATTTT,CASSPRRVEGASTDTQYF
TRBD2,TRBV27,TRBJ2-7,once,TGTGCCAGCAATCGAAAGTGGGGCGGGAGCTCCTACGAGCAGTACTTC,CASNRKWGGSSYEQYF
TRBD2,TRBV27,TRBJ2-2,-,TGTGCCAGCAGTTTTGGACTAGCGGGGGGCACCGGGGAGCTGTTTTTT,CASSFGLAGGTGELFF
-,TRBV7-3,TRBJ2-6,-,TGTGCCAGCAGCCCGATTCCTGGGGCCAACGTCCTGACTTTC,CASSPIPGANVLTF
-,TRBV5-4,TRBJ2-1,-,TGTGCCAGCAGCTCGGGACCGGGTGGCAATGAGCAGTTCTTC,CASSSGPGGNEQFF
-,TRBV11-2,TRBJ2-7,-,TGTGCCAGCAGCTTAGAGGGGGACTCCTACGAGCAGTACTTC,CASSLEGDSYEQYF
-,TRBV27,TRBJ2-2,-,TGTGCCAGCAGAAAGGACTACACCGGGGAGCTGTTTTTT,CASRKDYTGELFF
TRBD2,TRBV19,TRBJ2-1,-,TGTGCCAGTAGTATTGGGACTATCTATGAGCAGTTCTTC,CASSIGTIYEQFF
-,TRBV19,TRBJ2-5,-,TGTGCCAGTAGTATAGACGGGGGGCGAAAAGAGACCCAGTACTTC,CASSIDGGRKETQYF
TRBD2,TRBV27,TRBJ2-1,-,TGTGCCAGCAGTTTACCATTCAATAGCGGGAGGTATGAGCAGTTCTTC,CASSLPFNSGRYEQFF
TRBD2,TRBV18,TRBJ2-3,-,TGTGCCAGCTCACCTAGCGGGGGCACTAGCACAGATACGCAGTATTTT,CASSPSGGTSTDTQYF
TRBD2,TRBV4-2,TRBJ2-1,-,TGTGCCAGCAGCCAAAATAGCGGGAGGCCCCACAATGAGCAGTTCTTC,CASSQNSGRPHNEQFF
TRBD1,TRBV30,TRBJ1-2,-,TGTGCCTGGAACTCACAGGGGGTCCTTTCTGGCTACACCTTC,CAWNSQGVLSGYTF
TRBD2,TRBV10-3,TRBJ2-7,-,TGTGCCATCAGTGAAGCGGGAGGGGGCCACGAGCAGTACTTC,CAISEAGGGHEQYF
-,TRBV7-9,TRBJ2-1,-,TGTGCCAGCAGCTTAAGGGTTGAGCAGTTCTTC,CASSLRVEQFF
TRBD2,TRBV5-1,TRBJ2-1,-,TGCGCCAGCAGCTTGGAGCGACAGAGCCATAGCGGGAGGGCCTACAATGAGCAGTTCTTC,CASSLERQSHSGRAYNEQFF
TRBD2,TRBV27,TRBJ2-7,-,TGTGCCAGCAGCTCGGGACTAGTCTCCTCCGAGCAGTACTTC,CASSSGLVSSEQYF
-,TRBV19,TRBJ1-2,-,TGTGCCAGTAGTATGTTCGACAACAACTATGGCTACACCTTC,CASSMFDNNYGYTF
TRBD1,TRBV4-1,TRBJ2-1,-,TGCGCCAGCAGCCAGAGAATACCGGGACAGGGGGCTTACAATGAGCAGTTCTTC,CASSQRIPGQGAYNEQFF
TRBD1,TRBV7-9,TRBJ1-5,-,TGTGCCAGCAGCTCCGACAGGGAACGGGATCAGCCCCAGCATTTT,CASSSDRERDQPQHF
TRBD1,TRBV27,TRBJ2-5,-,TGTGCCAGCAGGGGGGACAGGGTCAGTAGTCGGGACCAAGAGACCCAGTACTTC,CASRGDRVSSRDQETQYF
-,TRBV9,TRBJ1-3,-,TGTGCCAGCAGGGGCTCGGGAAACACCATATATTTT,CASRGSGNTIYF
TRBD1,TRBV9,TRBJ1-2,-,TGTGCCAGCAGCCCACCCCGGCAGGGGGATGGCTACACCTTC,CASSPPRQGDGYTF
-,TRBV4-2,TRBJ1-2,-,TGTGCCAGCAGTGGGGGGAACTATGGCTACACCTTC,CASSGGNYGYTF
-,TRBV27,TRBJ2-7,-,TGTGCCAGCAGTTTATCGCGGTTCCGCGAGCAGTACTTC,CASSLSRFREQYF
TRBD2,TRBV7-3,TRBJ2-3,-,TGTGCCAGCAGACTTAGCGGGGGCCCCACAGATACGCAGTATTTT,CASRLSGGPTDTQYF
-,TRBV27,TRBJ1-2,-,TGTGCCAGCAGTTTTTCCATTAACTATGGCTACACCTTC,CASSFSINYGYTF
-,TRBV4-2,TRBJ2-7,-,TGTGCCAGCAGCCACTTGGGGGGACAGACTACCCTCTACGAGCAGTACTTC,CASSHLGGQTTLYEQYF
-,TRBV2,TRBJ2-7,-,TGTGCCAGCAGTGAAGCAACCGAGCAGTACTTC,CASSEATEQYF
-,TRBV30,TRBJ2-7,-,TGTGCCTGGAGTGTTACAGGGTATTCCTACGAGCAGTACTTC,CAWSVTGYSYEQYF
TRBD1,TRBV9,TRBJ1-2,-,TGTGCCAGCAGCTCCCGACAGGGGGCGTTTGGCTACACCTTC,CASSSRQGAFGYTF
-,TRBV4-1,TRBJ2-7,-,TGCGCCAGCAGCCAAGAGACCTTCTACGAGCAGTACTTC,CASSQETFYEQYF
TRBD2,TRBV4-2,TRBJ2-1,-,TGTGCCAGCAGCCAAGAATCTCTAGCGGGAGGGAATGAGCAGTTCTTC,CASSQESLAGGNEQFF
TRBD1,TRBV19,TRBJ1-2,once,TGTGCCAGTAGTCCCGGGACAGGGGGCGACTATGGCTACACCTTC,CASSPGTGGDYGYTF
TRBD1,TRBV7-3,TRBJ2-3,few,TGTGCCAGCAGCTCGACAGGGTCTCGCACAGATACGCAGTATTTT,CASSSTGSRTDTQYF
-,TRBV5-1,TRBJ2-7,once,TGCGCCAGCACCCGAGGGGGGGGCAGCTACGAGCAGTACTTC,CASTRGGGSYEQYF
-,TRBV30,TRBJ1-4,-,TGTGCCTGGGGCCGCAGACCGTCAAATGAAAAACTGTTTTTT,CAWGRRPSNEKLFF
TRBD2,TRBV7-9,TRBJ2-1,-,TGTGCCAGCAGCCCGCCGGTTAGCGGGAGGGCCATTGAGCAGTTCTTC,CASSPPVSGRAIEQFF